These 32 T cell receptor beta chains came from one sample sequenced in a study of shared clonotypes between healthy human individuals. Naive CD8 populations comprised CD45RO-negative cells positively selected for CCR7, excluding terminally differentiated effector memory CD45RA+ cells. The data were produced by immunoSEQ multiplex PCR, yet TCRdb's version contains in-frame clones alone and is incomplete. The sample has around 600,000 clones, around 96% seen once. Sequencing was done on a sample of naive CD8+ T cells sorted from blood. The receptors come from a woman aged 30 to 39 in good health.

The chain carries TRBV2 and TRBJ2-7; 8 nucleotides agree with TRBD1. CDR3 length: 14 amino acids. Germline CDR1 and CDR2: SNHLY and FYNNEI. The V and J ends lost 4 bases and 5 bases, in that order; junction bases with no gene match: 7. CDR3 coding DNA: TGTGCCAGCAGTGTAAGGCAGGGGGCCGACGAGCAGTACTTC. This gives the protein CASSVRQGADEQYF.

The chain recombines TRBV28 with TRBJ2-7; 9 nucleotides agree with TRBD2. The ends lost 5 bases at V and 2 bases at J; junction bases unmatched: 4. Per germline, CDR1 MDHEN and CDR2 SYDVKM. The CDR3 has 14 amino acids. The CDR3: CASSDLAGTYEQYF. In DNA form, the CDR3 reads TGTGCCAGCAGTGATCTAGCGGGGACCTACGAGCAGTACTTC.

CDR3 coding DNA: TGTGCCAGCAGCCCTGGGGAGGGGGGGGGCACTGAAGCTTTCTTT. It yields the protein CASSPGEGGGTEAFF. The gene calls are TRBV5-4 and TRBJ1-1, with a tentative D call TRBD1 (6 bases). This CDR3 region has 15 residues. From germline, CDR1 is SGHNT and CDR2 YYREEE (reference sequence). Trimming stripped 4 bases from V and 4 bases from J, with 17 bases between. The variable domain in full, completed from reference TRBV5-4 and TRBJ1-1, reads ETGVTQSPTHLIKTRGQQVTLRCSSQSGHNTVSWYQQALGQGPQFIFQYYREEENGRGNFPPRFSGLQFPNYSSELNVNALELDDSALYLCASSPGEGGGTEAFFGQGTRLTVV.

As concerns this clone: The same CDR3 arises from other DNA sequences in this sample as well. This rearrangement joins TRBV25-1 to TRBJ2-7; D ambiguous. The ends were cut back, 2 bases at V and 1 base at J, with 6 bases in the middle. CDR1 MGHDK and CDR2 SYGVNS come from the germline V gene. The CDR3 has 13 amino acids. Here the CDR3 DNA reads TGTGCCAGCAGTGAACTCGGGTCCTACGAGCAGTACTTC. Protein sequence: CASSELGSYEQYF.

This clone appeared a single time. The chain is built from TRBV7-7 and TRBJ2-1; tentative D call: TRBD1 (6 bases). The CDR3 is 16 residues long. The V gene's germline CDR1 is SSHAT and CDR2 FNYEAQ (reference sequence). V was clipped by 2 bases and J by 1 base, with 12 bases between them. CDR3 sequence (DNA): TGTGCCAGCAGCTTACAGTCGGACAGTTCCTACAATGAGCAGTTCTTC. Translation: CASSLQSDSSYNEQFF.

The gene calls are TRBV25-1 and TRBJ2-1; 9 bases are shared with TRBD2. The junction had 8 bases not matched to a gene; V was cut back by 4 bases and J by 4 bases. Germline CDR1 and CDR2: MGHDK and SYGVNS. The CDR3 consists of 16 residues. The CDR3 reads CASSAQLAGPYNEQFF. Written as DNA, the CDR3 is TGTGCCAGCAGTGCCCAACTAGCGGGTCCTTACAATGAGCAGTTCTTC.

V gene TRBV9 combines with J gene TRBJ1-2; D unresolved. Germline-derived CDR1 and CDR2 are SGDLS and YYNGEE. The CDR3 is made up of 15 amino acids. V lost 0 bases, J lost 0 bases, and 9 bases lay in between. The CDR3 sequence is CASSVAREANYGYTF. In nucleotides, the CDR3 is TGTGCCAGCAGCGTAGCGCGGGAAGCTAACTATGGCTACACCTTC.

The chain has TRBV29-1 and TRBJ2-7, with D unclear. The germline gives CDR1 SQVTM, CDR2 ANQGSEA. The CDR3 sequence is 11 residues long. The germline V and J ends were trimmed by 4 bases and 3 bases, with 7 bases remaining between them. CDR3 sequence reads: CSVVQDYEQYF. The DNA for the CDR3 is TGCAGCGTTGTGCAGGACTACGAGCAGTACTTC.

The chain employs TRBV27 and TRBJ2-1; 10 bases fit TRBD2. J gave up 4 bases and V 4 bases, and 4 bases lay outside the gene matches. Germline values: CDR1 MNHEY, CDR2 SMNVEV (reference sequence). This CDR3 has 15 amino acids. CDR3 coding DNA: TGTGCCAGCAGTTGGACTAGCGGACCTTACAATGAGCAGTTCTTC. It translates to CASSWTSGPYNEQFF.

This clone is a singleton in its sample. The chain couples TRBV12-5 to TRBJ1-1, with 9 nucleotides matching TRBD1. This CDR3 contains 15 residues. With V trimmed by 5 bases and J by 0 bases, 4 bases remained unmatched. Germline V gene data show CDR1 as LGHNT and CDR2 as FRNRAP. The CDR3 bases are TGTGCTAGTGGTCCCGGACAGGGGATGAACACTGAAGCTTTCTTT. Translated: CASGPGQGMNTEAFF.

The V and J genes are TRBV5-4 and TRBJ2-2, with D possibly matching TRBD2 (6 bases). Deletions cut 0 bases from V and 5 bases from J, with 8 bases between. Germline V lookup: CDR1 SGHNT, CDR2 YYREEE (reference sequence). The length of the CDR3 is 14 residues. The CDR3, as DNA: TGTGCCAGCAGCTTGGGGAGGGGAACCGGGGAGCTGTTTTTT. Amino acids: CASSLGRGTGELFF.

The V gene is TRBV27, the J gene TRBJ1-4; 7 bases line up with TRBD1. V gave up 5 bases and J gave up 3 bases; unmatched junction bases: 6. This CDR3 is 15 amino acids long. CDR1 MNHEY and CDR2 SMNVEV come from the germline V gene (reference sequence). CDR3 bases: TGTGCCAGCAGTCCCCAGGGGGTTCCTAATGAAAAACTGTTTTTT. This codes for CASSPQGVPNEKLFF.

This clone was found once. The chain has TRBV7-9 and TRBJ1-1; possible D gene TRBD1, 5 bases. Trimming took 7 bases from V and 5 from J, leaving 8 bases between them. Germline loops: CDR1 SEHNR, CDR2 FQNEAQ (reference sequence). CDR3 size: 11 residues. CDR3 coding DNA: TGTGCCAGCACCGGGGGTACTGAAGCTTTCTTT. Its protein product is CASTGGTEAFF.

The genes are TRBV5-1 and TRBJ2-7; D is unclear. V was pared by 2 bases and J by 2 bases, with 8 bases between. Germline values: CDR1 SGHRS, CDR2 YFSETQ. The CDR3 loop spans 13 amino acids. This chain's CDR3 is CASSFAETYEQYF. In nucleotides, the CDR3 is TGCGCCAGCAGCTTTGCGGAGACCTACGAGCAGTACTTC.

This clone appeared once. This chain joins TRBV27 and TRBJ2-1; TRBD2 matches 7 bases. From germline, CDR1 is MNHEY and CDR2 SMNVEV (reference sequence). The V gene end was trimmed by 5 bases and the J gene end by 7 bases; junction bases not matched to a gene: 11. CDR3 length equals 15 residues. The CDR3 sequence is CASSPQGGGRNEQFF. The CDR3 region has the DNA TGTGCCAGCAGTCCCCAGGGCGGGGGTAGGAATGAGCAGTTCTTC.

The chain recombines TRBV6-6 with TRBJ1-1, with TRBD1 as a possible D gene (6 bases). The CDR3 sequence is 14 residues long. V lost 8 bases to trimming and J lost 1 base, with 14 bases between them. Germline V gene lookup returns CDR1 MNHNY and CDR2 SVGAGI (reference sequence). This CDR3 reads CASSPGHENTEAFF. The DNA of the CDR3 is TGTGCCAGCTCCCCGGGACACGAGAACACTGAAGCTTTCTTT.

The chain carries TRBV5-4 and TRBJ2-7, with D tentatively TRBD1 or TRBD2 (5 bases each). CDR3 length: 15 residues. V gave up 3 bases and J gave up 9 bases, with 22 bases separating them. Germline V gene data show CDR1 as SGHNT and CDR2 as YYREEE (reference sequence). In DNA form, the CDR3 reads TGTGCCAGCAGCTCGCCCGGGACGCGTTTCATCGGGCAGTACTTC. The encoded protein is CASSSPGTRFIGQYF. The full variable domain, rest sourced from reference TRBV5-4 and TRBJ2-7, is ETGVTQSPTHLIKTRGQQVTLRCSSQSGHNTVSWYQQALGQGPQFIFQYYREEENGRGNFPPRFSGLQFPNYSSELNVNALELDDSALYLCASSSPGTRFIGQYFGPGTRLTVT.

The gene calls are TRBV5-6 and TRBJ2-7; unclear D gene. Germline V gene data show CDR1 as SGHDT and CDR2 as YYEEEE. The length of the CDR3 is 12 residues. V was cut by 3 bases and J by 4 bases, with 8 bases left in between. The DNA for the CDR3 is TGTGCCAGCAGCTCGACAAGATACGAGCAGTACTTC. Its protein product is CASSSTRYEQYF.

This sequence joins TRBV28 and TRBJ1-5; perhaps TRBD1 as D (6 bases). Germline V CDR1 and CDR2: MDHEN, SYDVKM. The V and J ends lost 2 bases and 1 base respectively, with 18 bases between them. This CDR3 region has 18 residues. CDR3 sequence (DNA): TGTGCCAGCAGTTTACCCCGGGGCAGGGGCGGGAGCAATCAGCCCCAGCATTTT. Translation: CASSLPRGRGGSNQPQHF.

The CDR3 region is CASSLKAGAGTDTQYF. The CDR3 coding sequence is TGTGCCAGCAGCTTAAAAGCGGGAGCGGGAACAGATACGCAGTATTTT. This chain connects TRBV7-3 to TRBJ2-3, with 8 bases aligning to TRBD2. Germline V CDR1 and CDR2: SGHTA, FQGTGA. The ends lost 1 base at V and 3 bases at J; junction bases unmatched: 6. This CDR3 contains 16 residues.

V and J are TRBV7-3 and TRBJ1-1; weak D call: TRBD1 (6 bases). The germline V and J ends were trimmed by 1 base and 0 bases, with 18 bases remaining between them. The CDR3 is 18 amino acids. Per the germline V gene, CDR1 is SGHTA and CDR2 is FQGTGA. The DNA for the CDR3 is TGTGCCAGCAGCTTAATACCTACAGGGCCGCCCATGAACACTGAAGCTTTCTTT. This gives the protein CASSLIPTGPPMNTEAFF.

This clone has only one observation. This chain uses TRBV6-1 with TRBJ1-2; 8 bases agree with TRBD1. The CDR3 consists of 16 residues. Germline trimming cut 1 base from V and 4 bases from J; bases unmatched to any gene: 8. Germline V gene sequence: CDR1 MNHNS, CDR2 SASEGT. The CDR3 region is CASSEEPTGVVYGYTF. Here the CDR3 DNA reads TGTGCCAGCAGTGAAGAGCCGACAGGGGTTGTCTATGGCTACACCTTC.

The J gene is TRBJ2-4, the V gene TRBV7-9; D might be TRBD1 or TRBD2, each matching 5 bases. Trimming took off 5 bases at V and 7 bases at J, with 18 bases between the two ends. This CDR3 comprises 15 residues. In germline, CDR1 is SEHNR, CDR2 FQNEAQ (reference sequence). CDR3 DNA sequence: TGTGCCAGCAGCCCCTTCTTGGGGGATGGGAACATTCAGTACTTC. Translating gives CASSPFLGDGNIQYF.

The chain is built from TRBV4-1 and TRBJ2-1; D gene ambiguous. CDR3 length equals 18 residues. Between the trimmed V and J ends, which lost 3 bases and 0 bases, there was a span of 18 bases. Germline CDR1 is MGHRA and CDR2 is YSYEKL. The CDR3 region is CASSQSPIEVGSYNEQFF. The CDR3 DNA sequence: TGCGCCAGCAGCCAGAGCCCGATCGAGGTTGGCTCCTACAATGAGCAGTTCTTC.

This rearrangement joins TRBV7-9 to TRBJ2-2, with D maybe TRBD1 (5 bases). In germline, CDR1 is SEHNR, CDR2 FQNEAQ (reference sequence). The CDR3 has 12 residues. Deletions cut 3 bases from V and 7 bases from J, with 6 bases between. CDR3 in DNA: TGTGCCAGCAGCTTCGGACACGGGGAGCTGTTTTTT. Its protein is CASSFGHGELFF.

The chain carries TRBV14 and TRBJ2-3, with D possibly matching TRBD1 (7 bases). The CDR3 covers 15 residues. Germline V gives CDR1 SGHDN, CDR2 FVKESK. With 4 bases removed from V and 1 base from J, the gap between germline ends came to 12 bases. CDR3 DNA sequence: TGTGCCAGCAGCCGTACAGGGGAGGGCACAGATACGCAGTATTTT. The encoded protein is CASSRTGEGTDTQYF.

The V gene is TRBV5-6, the J gene TRBJ2-3; the match to TRBD2 covers 15 bases. CDR1 is SGHDT, CDR2 YYEEEE, per germline. The CDR3 runs to 19 residues. Germline trimming cut 4 bases from V and 4 bases from J; bases unmatched to any gene: 13. The CDR3 protein is CASSPTGTSGGMPSDTQYF. As DNA, the CDR3 is TGTGCCAGCAGCCCGACCGGGACTAGCGGGGGGATGCCCTCAGATACGCAGTATTTT.

The chain links TRBV4-2 to TRBJ2-7, with a tentative D call TRBD2 (5 bases). There are 14 residues in the CDR3. The germline V gene has CDR1 LGHNA and CDR2 YNFKEQ. Trimming pared 0 bases from V and 6 bases from J, leaving 12 bases between. The CDR3 DNA follows: TGTGCCAGCAGCCAAGATACGGGGTTCGGCGAGCAGTACTTC. Translating it yields CASSQDTGFGEQYF.

The J gene is TRBJ2-7, the V gene TRBV11-2; D remains ambiguous. The germline V and J ends were trimmed by 5 bases and 1 base, with 18 bases remaining between them. The CDR3 is 16 residues long. The germline V gene has CDR1 SGHAT and CDR2 FQNNGV. This chain's CDR3 is CASSPEEGRNSYEQYF. The CDR3 DNA sequence: TGTGCCAGCAGCCCCGAGGAAGGACGGAATTCCTACGAGCAGTACTTC.

This rearrangement joins TRBV27 to TRBJ2-1; no reliable D call. The germline CDR1 and CDR2 sequences are MNHEY and SMNVEV (reference sequence). The CDR3 totals 16 residues. The V gene lost 0 bases and the J gene lost 0 bases, with 9 bases spanning the gap. The CDR3 DNA sequence: TGTGCCAGCAGTTTATCTCTGACAAGCTCCTACAATGAGCAGTTCTTC. It codes for CASSLSLTSSYNEQFF.

The chain recombines TRBV23-1 with TRBJ2-7; the D gene could be TRBD1 or TRBD2 (6 bases each). TRBV23-1 is known as an ORF, though its function is uncertain. This CDR3 contains 13 residues. V was trimmed by 8 bases and J by 3 bases, leaving 14 bases between them. CDR3 bases: TGCGCCAGCTGTCCGGGGGCTAGCTACGAGCAGTACTTC. It yields the protein CASCPGASYEQYF.

This clone has a single count. This chain uses TRBV27 with TRBJ1-2; D unclear. CDR1 is MNHEY, CDR2 SMNVEV, per germline (reference sequence). The CDR3 sequence is 13 residues long. The V and J ends lost 3 bases and 4 bases respectively, with 9 bases between them. The CDR3 bases are TGTGCCAGCAGTTTCGGAGAGAGCTATGGCTACACCTTC. It yields the protein CASSFGESYGYTF.